This T cell receptor beta chain was identified in a study of somatic mutations in cytotoxic T cells in rheumatoid arthritis (dated 2017 in TCRdb). Describing the broader study: Before any treatment started and right after they were diagnosed, patients gave peripheral blood samples (around 30 ml EDTA). Some V beta antibody-stained T-cell populations were flow-sorted on a FACSAria II or Sony SH800 at nearly 100% purity, and sorted V beta1+ cells also underwent TCRB sequencing. To characterize clonality, the study used TCRB deep sequencing while asking whether somatic mutations are carried by expanded CD8+ T-cell clones in newly diagnosed, untreated rheumatoid arthritis. A total of some 62 rheumatoid arthritis patients and more than 15 healthy controls underwent TCRB deep sequencing. The median ages of the patient and control groups were essentially identical.

Positive magnetic bead selection on an AutoMACS was used to isolate CD4+ and CD8+ cells, with flow cytometry used to check purity. Clonal expansions were first screened by flow cytometry with a TCR V beta antibody panel, then characterized by TCRB deep sequencing of sorted CD8+ fractions. Peripheral blood mononuclear cells were obtained using density gradient separation with Ficoll-Paque PLUS. Nucleospin Tissue or Tissue XS kits were used to extract DNA from CD4-enriched, CD8-enriched or PBMC samples, and a Qubit 2.0 fluorometer was used for quantification. This clone was counted only a few times. The clone's antigen remains unknown. No much larger clonotype is one base removed from it; base qualities were not supplied. Sequencing of TCRB CDR3 was done on genomic DNA with the immunoSEQ assay. The study's own analysis went as follows. When patient CD8+ clones exceeding 1% were checked against published virus-specific TCRB sequences, only a few matched. Only productive TCRB rearrangements were included in the analyses. Clonality was calculated as a Shannon entropy-based productive clonality index, and a clone was defined by a unique TCRB CDR3 sequence. To calculate repertoire overlap between two samples, the template counts of each clone were considered relative to each sample's total templates. V-gene usage from TCRB sequencing and V-gene usage measured by flow cytometry were correlated (Spearman r of around 0.6). This is the immuneACCESS table as TCRdb keeps it, with only in-frame sequences that have V and J called. A part of the clones is gone; compared with another copy, unresolved V genes explain less than half, and the rest is unexplained. The V and J calls and clone size come from that table; D and trimming were worked out from the DNA. Recorded for this sample are approximately 13,000 clones; around 68% of them occurred a single time. Around 28% of the sample is taken by the ten largest.

The CDR3 runs 15 amino acids, cysteine and phenylalanine included. The entry retains the CDR3 DNA only, 45 bases that are in frame from base 1. V is reduced by 0 bases and J by 7 bases, leaving a spacing of 11 bases between them. The germline V gene provides CDR1 SGDLS and CDR2 YYNGEE. On the study overall, not on this receptor specifically: The finding that TRBV07 was slightly underrepresented in patients was left unadjusted for multiple comparisons. Viral specificity could not be ruled out by absence from virus-specific databases, and the antigen targets of the expanded CD8+ clones remained unknown. There was no significant difference in CD8+ T-cell clonality between rheumatoid arthritis patients and age-matched healthy controls. In about an eighth of the roughly 65 patients, more than 20% of CD8+ cells belonged to the largest CD8+ clone, while several identical CD8+ TCRB sequences were shared between blood and synovial fluid. An increase of CD8+ clonality with age was seen in patients (Spearman r ≈ 0.49) but not in healthy controls.

This clonotype originated in an adult with rheumatoid arthritis. The V and J genes are TRBV9 and TRBJ1-6, with the D gene not confidently named. The specimen was CD8+ T cells sorted from blood. The nucleotide sequence is TGTGCCAGCAGCGTAGTTCCAAAGGTGAATTCACCCCTCCACTTT. Its product reads: CASSVVPKVNSPLHF.